This TCR beta chain was identified in a study of OX40 agonist ivuxolimab in advanced cancers. Study background: Patients were treated with intravenous ivuxolimab, dosed at 0.01 to 10 mg/kg and infused every 2 weeks.

Study results and limitations: Both CD4+ and CD8+ T cell populations in blood had undergone clonal expansion by week 6 at 0.1 to 3.0 mg/kg.

Repertoires were generated with immunoSEQ multiplex PCR, while TCRdb's copy carries only in-frame clones and drops some. Among approximately 16,000 clones, over 75% were seen once, and the ten largest hold 25% to 30%. The germline V gene has CDR1 SNHLY and CDR2 FYNNEI. Trimming shortened V by 8 bases and J by 1 base, and 6 bases separated the two germline ends. The CDR3 runs to 12 residues. A remark on this clone: Its target is not known.

The cohort excluded patients with autoimmune disease history or systemic immunosuppression. Blood was sampled at baseline, cycle 4 day 1, and cycle 7 day 1. Specimen: CD4+ or CD8+ T cells sorted from blood, collected in a trial of the OX40 agonist ivuxolimab. The TCR originated in an adult with an advanced solid tumor such as melanoma, head and neck, liver or kidney cancer. The gene calls are TRBV2 and TRBJ2-1, with D perhaps TRBD2 (5 bases). CDR3 in DNA: TGTGCCAGCCGCGGGTCCTACAATGAGCAGTTCTTC. This gives the protein CASRGSYNEQFF.